Sequencing of this T cell receptor (beta chain) was carried out in a study of blood T cell repertoires in COVID-19 (dated by TCRdb to 2019 to 2021). At the level of the whole study: Samples from collaborators originated in the United States, Italy and Spain and spanned both the acute and convalescent phases of COVID-19. Sample metadata almost always included a de-identified subject ID, COVID-19 status, age in years and sex. The material from the prospective study consisted of cDNA or gDNA derived from T cells, B-cell-depleted T cells, or PBMCs. Deeply sampled blood TCRbeta repertoires from subjects exposed to, actively infected with, or recovered from COVID-19 were included in the dataset. HLA class I and class II types, where available, came from metadata supplied by the sample provider rather than from assay-based typing. The repertoires were released in a freely available public database meant as a resource for research on the immune response to SARS-CoV-2. Samples were obtained from the ongoing ImmuneRACE study (first 160 participants) and from about 1,300 subjects provided by 6 global collaborators.

Study-wide conclusions, independent of this receptor: The amount of clinical and demographic metadata varied by source and participant and was provided uncurated.

About this clone: The antigen it recognizes is unknown. No base qualities exist here, and no much larger clone lies one base off it.

Each collaborating institution followed its own protocols to collect whole blood in K2EDTA tubes. Collaborator samples were shipped for TCRbeta analysis as frozen whole blood, isolated PBMCs, or DNA extracted from either sample type. The immunoSEQ Assay, a bias-controlled multiplex PCR, was used to amplify TCRbeta CDR3 regions from genomic DNA. Concerning the study's data processing: The number of nucleated cells in each sample was estimated by amplification of reference gene primers within the assay. Sequence reads were collapsed and filtered to measure the absolute abundance of every unique TCRbeta CDR3 rearrangement. Productive Simpson clonality was computed per sample as the square root of Simpson's diversity index over productive rearrangements. The table comes from immuneACCESS by way of TCRdb, which keeps in-frame sequences with V and J called. Part of the clones is missing from these tables; in studies checked, under half for an unresolved V gene and the rest for unknown reasons. That table furnishes V, J and clone size, whereas the DNA furnished D and trimming. A total of over 45,000 clones appear in this sample, approximately 80% of them only once. The top ten clonotypes cover around 7% of the sample.

After removal of 6 bases from V and 4 bases from J, the junction retains 6 bases not matched to a gene. The CDR3 sequence holds 17 residues, the cysteine and phenylalanine included. Only the CDR3 part of the read is kept: 51 bases, read in frame from the first base. The germline V gene encodes CDR1 SNHLY and CDR2 FYNNEI. The receptor was isolated from a man in his forties with acute or convalescent COVID-19. The V and J segments used are TRBV2 and TRBJ2-2, and TRBD2 aligns with 15 junction nucleotides. Source material: peripheral blood. The bases are TGTGCCAGCAGGATGGGACTAGCGGGGGGTAGCACCGGGGAGCTGTTTTTT. Its product reads: CASRMGLAGGSTGELFF.